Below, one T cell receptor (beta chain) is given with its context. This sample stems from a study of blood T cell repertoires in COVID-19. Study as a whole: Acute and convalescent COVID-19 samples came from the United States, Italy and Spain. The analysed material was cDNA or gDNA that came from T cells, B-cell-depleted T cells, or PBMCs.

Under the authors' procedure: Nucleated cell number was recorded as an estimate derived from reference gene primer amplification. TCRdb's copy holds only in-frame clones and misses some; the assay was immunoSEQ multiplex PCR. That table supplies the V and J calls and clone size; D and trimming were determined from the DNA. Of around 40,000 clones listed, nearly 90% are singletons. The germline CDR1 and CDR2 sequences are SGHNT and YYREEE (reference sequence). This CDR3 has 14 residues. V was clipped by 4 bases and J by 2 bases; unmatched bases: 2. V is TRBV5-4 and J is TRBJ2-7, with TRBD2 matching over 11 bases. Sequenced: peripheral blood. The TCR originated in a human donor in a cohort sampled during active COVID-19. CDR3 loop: CASSPTSGTYEQYF. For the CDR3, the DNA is TGTGCCAGCAGCCCGACTAGCGGGACCTACGAGCAGTACTTC.